This T cell receptor (beta chain) was sequenced during a study of CD8+CD57+ T cells in acquired aplastic anemia. CDR3 and TCR beta VDJ profiling relied on genomic DNA as the template. In TCRdb, the reads were re-called with MiXCR into one record per CDR3 protein. Among about 71,000 distinct CDR3 sequences listed, approximately 54% were seen once. The length of the CDR3 is 13 residues. Trimming removed 0 bases at V and 3 bases at J, with 7 bases between. Germline values: CDR1 SGDLS, CDR2 YYNGEE. The table lists this clonotype with many counts. The chain carries TRBV9 and TRBJ2-7; D call uncertain. What was sequenced was sorted CD4+, CD8+, or CD8+CD57+ T cells (not recorded which) from PBMCs. The receptor was isolated from a human donor in good health, serving as a control. Written as DNA, the CDR3 is TGTGCCAGCAGCGTAGGTCCCAGCTACGAGCAGTACTTC. This sequence encodes CASSVGPSYEQYF.